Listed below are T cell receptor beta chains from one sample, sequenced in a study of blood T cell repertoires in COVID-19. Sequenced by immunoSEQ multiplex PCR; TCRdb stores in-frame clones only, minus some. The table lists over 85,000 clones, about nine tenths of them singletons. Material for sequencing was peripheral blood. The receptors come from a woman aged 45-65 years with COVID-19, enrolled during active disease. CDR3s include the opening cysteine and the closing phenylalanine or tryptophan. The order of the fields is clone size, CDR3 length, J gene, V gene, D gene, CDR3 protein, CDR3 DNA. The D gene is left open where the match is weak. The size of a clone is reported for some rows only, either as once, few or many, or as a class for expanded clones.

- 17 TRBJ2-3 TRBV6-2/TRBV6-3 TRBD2 CASSPSGGPGGTDTQYF TGTGCCAGCAGTCCCTCGGGGGGGCCAGGGGGCACAGATACGCAGTATTTT
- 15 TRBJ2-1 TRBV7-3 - CASSVDRTSYNEQFF TGTGCCAGCAGCGTAGACAGGACTTCCTACAATGAGCAGTTCTTC
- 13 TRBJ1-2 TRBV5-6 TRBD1 CASSPQGAPGYTF TGTGCCAGCAGCCCCCAGGGGGCGCCCGGCTACACCTTC
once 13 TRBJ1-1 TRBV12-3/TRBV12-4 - CASSPYRNTEAFF TGTGCCAGCAGTCCCTACAGGAACACTGAAGCTTTCTTT
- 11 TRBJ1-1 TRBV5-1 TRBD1 CASKQGFEAFF TGCGCCAGTAAACAGGGGTTTGAAGCTTTCTTT
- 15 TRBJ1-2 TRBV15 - CATSRAAGEYGGYTF TGTGCCACCAGCAGAGCCGCCGGGGAATACGGCGGCTACACCTTC
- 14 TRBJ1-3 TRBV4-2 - CASSPSGFGNTIYF TGTGCCAGCAGCCCCTCAGGGTTTGGAAACACCATATATTTT
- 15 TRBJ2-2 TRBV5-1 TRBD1 CASSLWDRTTGELFF TGCGCCAGCAGCTTGTGGGACAGGACGACCGGGGAGCTGTTTTTT
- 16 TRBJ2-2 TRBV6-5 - CASSSPGQSNTGELFF TGTGCCAGCAGTTCTCCGGGACAATCGAACACCGGGGAGCTGTTTTTT
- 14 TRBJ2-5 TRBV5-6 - CASSLDGARETQYF TGTGCCAGCAGCTTGGATGGGGCTAGGGAGACCCAGTACTTC
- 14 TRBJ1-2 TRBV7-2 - CASSLGREGSGYTF TGTGCCAGCAGCCTCGGACGGGAAGGTAGTGGCTACACCTTC
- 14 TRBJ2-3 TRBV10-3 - CAISVGGQTDTQYF TGTGCCATCAGTGTGGGGGGGCAGACAGATACGCAGTATTTT
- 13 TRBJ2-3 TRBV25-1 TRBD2 CATSTSGTDTQYF TGTGCCACCTCGACTAGCGGAACAGATACGCAGTATTTT
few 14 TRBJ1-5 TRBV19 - CASSIQGLGQPQHF TGTGCCAGTAGTATACAGGGTCTGGGGCAGCCCCAGCATTTT
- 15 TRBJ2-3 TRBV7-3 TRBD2 CASSFGTSGADTQYF TGTGCCAGCAGCTTCGGGACTAGCGGGGCAGATACGCAGTATTTT
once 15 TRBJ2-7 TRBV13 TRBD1 CASSSTGTGNYEQYF TGTGCCAGCAGCTCTACCGGGACAGGAAACTACGAGCAGTACTTC
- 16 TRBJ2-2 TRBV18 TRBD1 CASSPPTGPNTGELFF TGTGCCAGCTCACCACCGACAGGGCCGAACACCGGGGAGCTGTTTTTT
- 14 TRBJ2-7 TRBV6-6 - CASSYGGASYEQYF TGTGCCAGCAGTTACGGGGGGGCCTCCTACGAGCAGTACTTC
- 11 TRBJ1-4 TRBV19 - CATREGEKLFF TGTGCCACCCGGGAGGGGGAAAAACTGTTTTTT
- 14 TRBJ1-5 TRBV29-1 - CSVGGRAPNQPQHF TGCAGCGTTGGGGGCAGGGCGCCCAATCAGCCCCAGCATTTT
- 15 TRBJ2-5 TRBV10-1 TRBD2 CASSESGRGQETQYF TGCGCCAGCAGTGAGTCGGGGAGGGGTCAAGAGACCCAGTACTTC
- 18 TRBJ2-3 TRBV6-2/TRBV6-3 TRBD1 CASSSGTGLIESTDTQYF TGTGCCAGCAGCTCCGGGACAGGGTTAATCGAAAGCACAGATACGCAGTATTTT
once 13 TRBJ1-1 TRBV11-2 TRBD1 CASSLAGGPEAFF TGTGCCAGCAGCTTAGCAGGGGGTCCTGAAGCTTTCTTT
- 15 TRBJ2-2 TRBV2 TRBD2 CASIWTSGGAGELFF TGTGCCAGCATCTGGACTAGCGGGGGGGCCGGGGAGCTGTTTTTT
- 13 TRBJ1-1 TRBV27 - CASSLYPSTEAFF TGTGCCAGCAGTTTATATCCTAGTACTGAAGCTTTCTTT
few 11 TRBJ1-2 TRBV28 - CASSLESRYTF TGTGCCAGCAGTTTAGAGAGTCGCTACACCTTC
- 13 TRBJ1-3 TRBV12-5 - CASGPGVGNTIYF TGTGCTAGTGGTCCCGGGGTAGGAAACACCATATATTTT
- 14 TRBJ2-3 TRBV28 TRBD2 CASSSSGGRDTQYF TGTGCCAGCAGCTCCAGCGGGGGCCGGGATACGCAGTATTTT
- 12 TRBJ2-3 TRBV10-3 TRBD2 CAILTSTDTQYF TGTGCCATCTTGACTAGCACGGATACGCAGTATTTT
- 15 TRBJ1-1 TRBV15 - CATSKVQWEWTEAFF TGTGCCACCAGCAAAGTACAATGGGAGTGGACTGAAGCTTTCTTT
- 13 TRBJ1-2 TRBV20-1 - CSASALGDYGYTF TGCAGTGCTAGTGCGCTAGGGGACTATGGCTACACCTTC
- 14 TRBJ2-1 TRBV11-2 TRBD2 CASSLLAGGNEQFF TGTGCCAGCAGCCTACTAGCGGGGGGGAATGAGCAGTTCTTC
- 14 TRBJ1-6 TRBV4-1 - CASSPGTNNSPLHF TGCGCCAGCAGCCCCGGGACAAACAATTCACCCCTCCACTTT
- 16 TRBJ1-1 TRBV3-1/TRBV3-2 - CASSLTHPAMNTEAFF TGTGCCAGCAGCCTGACACATCCCGCCATGAACACTGAAGCTTTCTTT
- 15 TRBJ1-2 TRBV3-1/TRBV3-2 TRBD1 CASSTAGTGEVDYTF TGTGCCAGCAGCACGGCCGGGACAGGGGAGGTTGACTACACCTTC
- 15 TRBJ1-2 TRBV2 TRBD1 CASSGTGELYYGYTF TGTGCCAGCAGTGGGACAGGGGAATTGTACTATGGCTACACCTTC
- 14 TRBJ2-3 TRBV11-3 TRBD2 CASSPRTGRDTQYF TGTGCCAGCAGCCCGCGGACCGGGAGGGATACGCAGTATTTT
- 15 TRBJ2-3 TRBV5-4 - CASSLGTTRTDTQYF TGTGCCAGCAGCTTGGGGACTACCAGAACAGATACGCAGTATTTT
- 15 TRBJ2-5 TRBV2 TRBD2 CASSEAASGGETQYF TGTGCCAGCAGTGAAGCGGCTAGCGGGGGCGAGACCCAGTACTTC
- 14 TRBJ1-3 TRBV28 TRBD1 CASSSQGVENTIYF TGTGCCAGCAGTTCTCAGGGGGTCGAAAACACCATATATTTT
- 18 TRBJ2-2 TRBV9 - CASSVGEGRADVTGELFF TGTGCCAGCAGCGTTGGTGAGGGTCGAGCAGACGTTACCGGGGAGCTGTTTTTT
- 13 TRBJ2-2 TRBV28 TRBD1 CASRQGDTGELFF TGTGCCAGCAGGCAGGGGGACACCGGGGAGCTGTTTTTT